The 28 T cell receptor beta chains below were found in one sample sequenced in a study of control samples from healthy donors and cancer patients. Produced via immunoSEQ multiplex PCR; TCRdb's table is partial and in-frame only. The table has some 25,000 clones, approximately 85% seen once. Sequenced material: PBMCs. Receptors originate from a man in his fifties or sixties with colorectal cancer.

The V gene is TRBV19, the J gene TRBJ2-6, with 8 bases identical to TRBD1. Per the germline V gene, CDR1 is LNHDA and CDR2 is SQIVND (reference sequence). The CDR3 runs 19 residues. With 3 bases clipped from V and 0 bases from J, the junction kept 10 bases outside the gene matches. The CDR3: CASSIRSGQALSGANVLTF. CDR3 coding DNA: TGTGCCAGTAGTATTCGGTCGGGACAGGCCCTCTCTGGGGCCAACGTCCTGACTTTC.

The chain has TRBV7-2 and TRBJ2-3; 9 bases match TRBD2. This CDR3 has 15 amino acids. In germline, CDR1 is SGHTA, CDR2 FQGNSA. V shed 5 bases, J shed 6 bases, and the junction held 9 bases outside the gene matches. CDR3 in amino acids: CASSASGALYDTQYF. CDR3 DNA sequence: TGTGCCAGCAGCGCTAGCGGGGCTCTTTACGATACGCAGTATTTT.

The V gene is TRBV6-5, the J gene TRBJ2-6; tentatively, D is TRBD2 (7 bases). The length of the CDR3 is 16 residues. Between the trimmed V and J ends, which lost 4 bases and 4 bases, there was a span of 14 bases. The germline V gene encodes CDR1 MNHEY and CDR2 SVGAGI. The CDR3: CASSLSGGYGANVLTF. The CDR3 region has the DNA TGTGCCAGCAGTTTGTCGGGGGGCTACGGGGCCAACGTCCTGACTTTC.

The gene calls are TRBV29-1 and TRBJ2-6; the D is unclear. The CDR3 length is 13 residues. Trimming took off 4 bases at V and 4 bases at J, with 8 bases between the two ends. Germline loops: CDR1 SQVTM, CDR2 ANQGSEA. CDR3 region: CSVGVRGANVLTF. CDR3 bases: TGCAGCGTTGGGGTGAGAGGGGCCAACGTCCTGACTTTC.

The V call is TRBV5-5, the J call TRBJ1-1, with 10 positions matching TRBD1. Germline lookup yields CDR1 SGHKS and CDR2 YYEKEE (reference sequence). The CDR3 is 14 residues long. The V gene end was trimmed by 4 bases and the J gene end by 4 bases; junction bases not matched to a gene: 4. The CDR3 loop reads CASSTDRGSTEAFF. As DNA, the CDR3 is TGTGCCAGCAGCACGGACAGGGGGAGCACTGAAGCTTTCTTT.

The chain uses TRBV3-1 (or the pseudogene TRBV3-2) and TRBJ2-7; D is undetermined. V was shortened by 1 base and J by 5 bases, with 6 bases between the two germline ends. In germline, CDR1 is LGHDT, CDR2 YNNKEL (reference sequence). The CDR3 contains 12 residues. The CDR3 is CASSQVLHEQYF. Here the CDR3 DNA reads TGTGCCAGCAGCCAAGTTTTACACGAGCAGTACTTC.

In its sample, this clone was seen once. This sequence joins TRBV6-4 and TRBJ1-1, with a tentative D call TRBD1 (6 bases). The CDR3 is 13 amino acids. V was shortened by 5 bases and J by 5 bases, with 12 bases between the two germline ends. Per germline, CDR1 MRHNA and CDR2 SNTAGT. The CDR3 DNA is TGTGCCAGCAGTCAGGGGTCGGGAACTGAAGCTTTCTTT. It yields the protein CASSQGSGTEAFF.

The CDR3 loop is CASSLAGGQPQHF. Here the CDR3 DNA reads TGCGCCAGCAGCTTGGCCGGGGGTCAGCCCCAGCATTTT. V usage is TRBV5-1 and J usage is TRBJ1-5; a possible D gene is TRBD1 (5 bases). Germline loops: CDR1 SGHRS, CDR2 YFSETQ. This CDR3 has 13 amino acids. V gave up 0 bases and J gave up 6 bases, with 7 bases separating them.

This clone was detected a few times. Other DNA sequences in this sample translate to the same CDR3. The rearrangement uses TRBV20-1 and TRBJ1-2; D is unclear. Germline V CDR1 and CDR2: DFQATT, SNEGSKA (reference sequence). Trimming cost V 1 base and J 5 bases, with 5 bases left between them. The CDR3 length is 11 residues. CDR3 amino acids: CSARGGYGYTF. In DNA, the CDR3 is TGCAGTGCTAGAGGAGGGTATGGCTACACCTTC.

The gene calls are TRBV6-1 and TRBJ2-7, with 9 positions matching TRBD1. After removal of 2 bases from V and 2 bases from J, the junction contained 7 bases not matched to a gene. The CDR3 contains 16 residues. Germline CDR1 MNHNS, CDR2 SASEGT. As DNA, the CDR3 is TGTGCCAGCAGTGAACAAGGACAGGGGTCCCCCTACGAGCAGTACTTC. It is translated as CASSEQGQGSPYEQYF.

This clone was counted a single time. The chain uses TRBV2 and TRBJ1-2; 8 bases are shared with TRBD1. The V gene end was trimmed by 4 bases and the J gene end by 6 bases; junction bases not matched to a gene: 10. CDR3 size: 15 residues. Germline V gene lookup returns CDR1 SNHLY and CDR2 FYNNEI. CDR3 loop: CASSVLGQGRDGYTF. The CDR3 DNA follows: TGTGCCAGCAGTGTTCTCGGACAGGGAAGGGATGGCTACACCTTC. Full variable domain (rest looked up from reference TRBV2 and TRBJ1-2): EPEVTQTPSHQVTQMGQEVILRCVPISNHLYFYWYRQILGQKVEFLVSFYNNEISEKSEIFDDQFSVERPDGSNFTLKIRSTKLEDSAMYFCASSVLGQGRDGYTFGSGTRLTVV.

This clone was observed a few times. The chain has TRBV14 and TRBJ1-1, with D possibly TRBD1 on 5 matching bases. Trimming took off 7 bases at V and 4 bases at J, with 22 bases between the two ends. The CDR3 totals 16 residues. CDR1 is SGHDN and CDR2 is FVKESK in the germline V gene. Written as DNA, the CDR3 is TGTGCCAGCACCCCAGAGACGGGACGTCCTATCACTGAAGCTTTCTTT. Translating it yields CASTPETGRPITEAFF. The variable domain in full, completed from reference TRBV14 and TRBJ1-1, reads EAGVTQFPSHSVIEKGQTVTLRCDPISGHDNLYWYRRVMGKEIKFLLHFVKESKQDESGMPNNRFLAERTGGTYSTLKVQPAELEDSGVYFCASTPETGRPITEAFFGQGTRLTVV.

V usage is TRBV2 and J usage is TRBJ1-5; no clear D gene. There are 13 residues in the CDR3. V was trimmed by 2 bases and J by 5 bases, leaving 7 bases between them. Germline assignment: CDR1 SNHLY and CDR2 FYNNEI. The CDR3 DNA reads TGTGCCAGCAGTGAATGGTCTGATCAGCCCCAGCATTTT. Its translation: CASSEWSDQPQHF.

CDR3 amino acids: CASNEGSDYGYTF. CDR3 DNA: TGTGCCAGTAACGAGGGGAGCGACTATGGCTACACCTTC. V is TRBV19 and J is TRBJ1-2; D might be TRBD1 (5 bases). CDR3 size: 13 residues. The V and J ends lost 7 bases and 3 bases respectively, with 12 bases between them. Looked up from germline, CDR1 is LNHDA and CDR2 is SQIVND (reference sequence).

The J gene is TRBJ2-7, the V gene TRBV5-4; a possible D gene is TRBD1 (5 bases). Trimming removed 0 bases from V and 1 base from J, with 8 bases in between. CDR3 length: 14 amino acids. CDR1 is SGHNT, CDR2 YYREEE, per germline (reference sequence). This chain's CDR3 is CASSLGQPSYEQYF. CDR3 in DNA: TGTGCCAGCAGCTTGGGACAGCCTTCCTACGAGCAGTACTTC.

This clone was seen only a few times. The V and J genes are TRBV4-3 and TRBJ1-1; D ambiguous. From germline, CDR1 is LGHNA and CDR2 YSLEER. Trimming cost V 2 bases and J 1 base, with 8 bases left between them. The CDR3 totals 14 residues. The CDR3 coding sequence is TGCGCCAGCAGCCAATCGGTGGCGAACACTGAAGCTTTCTTT. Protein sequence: CASSQSVANTEAFF.

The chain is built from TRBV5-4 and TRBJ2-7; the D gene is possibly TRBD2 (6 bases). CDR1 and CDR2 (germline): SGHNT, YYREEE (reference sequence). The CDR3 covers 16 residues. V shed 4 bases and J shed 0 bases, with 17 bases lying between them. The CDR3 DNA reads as TGTGCCAGCAGCCCGACCGGGGGACTTACCTCCTACGAGCAGTACTTC. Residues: CASSPTGGLTSYEQYF.

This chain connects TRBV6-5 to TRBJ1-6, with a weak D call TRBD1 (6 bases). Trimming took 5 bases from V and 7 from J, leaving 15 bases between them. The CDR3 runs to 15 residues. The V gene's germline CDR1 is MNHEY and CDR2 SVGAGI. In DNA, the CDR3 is TGTGCCAGCAGTCCCAAACAGGGAGGGAATTCACCCCTCCACTTT. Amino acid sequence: CASSPKQGGNSPLHF.

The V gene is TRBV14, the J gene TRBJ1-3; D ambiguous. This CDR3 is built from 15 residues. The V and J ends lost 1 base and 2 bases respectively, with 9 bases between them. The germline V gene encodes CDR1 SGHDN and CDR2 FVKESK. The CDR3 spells CASSQVKGTGNTIYF. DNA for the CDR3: TGTGCCAGCAGCCAAGTGAAAGGGACTGGAAACACCATATATTTT.

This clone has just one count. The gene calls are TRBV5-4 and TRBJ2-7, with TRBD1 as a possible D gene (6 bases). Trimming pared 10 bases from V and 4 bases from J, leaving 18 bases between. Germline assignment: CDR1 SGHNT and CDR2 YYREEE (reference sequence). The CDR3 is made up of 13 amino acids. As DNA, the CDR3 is TGTGCCGTAAAACAGGGCCCCGCTTACGAGCAGTACTTC. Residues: CAVKQGPAYEQYF.

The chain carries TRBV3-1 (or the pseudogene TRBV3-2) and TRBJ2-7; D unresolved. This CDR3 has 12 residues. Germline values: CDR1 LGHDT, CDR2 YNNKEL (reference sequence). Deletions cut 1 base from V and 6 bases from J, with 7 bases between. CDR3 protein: CASSQVGVEQYF. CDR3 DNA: TGTGCCAGCAGCCAAGTCGGAGTCGAGCAGTACTTC.

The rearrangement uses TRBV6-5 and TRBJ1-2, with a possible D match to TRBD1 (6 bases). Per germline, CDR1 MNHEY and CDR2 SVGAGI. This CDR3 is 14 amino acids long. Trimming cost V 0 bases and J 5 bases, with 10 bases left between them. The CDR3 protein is CASSYSGGQYGYTF. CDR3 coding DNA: TGTGCCAGCAGTTACTCAGGGGGTCAGTATGGCTACACCTTC.

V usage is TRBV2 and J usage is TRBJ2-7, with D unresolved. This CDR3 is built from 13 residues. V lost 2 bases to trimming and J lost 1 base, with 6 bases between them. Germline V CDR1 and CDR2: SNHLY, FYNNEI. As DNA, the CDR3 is TGTGCCAGCAGTGAACGCGTGTCCTACGAGCAGTACGTC. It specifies CASSERVSYEQYV.

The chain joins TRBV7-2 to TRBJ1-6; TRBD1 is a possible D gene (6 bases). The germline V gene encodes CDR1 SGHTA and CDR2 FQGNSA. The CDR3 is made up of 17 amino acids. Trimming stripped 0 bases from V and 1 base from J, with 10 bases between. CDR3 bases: TGTGCCAGCAGCTTAGCGGGGGGCGGGTCCTATAATTCACCCCTCCACTTT. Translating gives CASSLAGGGSYNSPLHF.

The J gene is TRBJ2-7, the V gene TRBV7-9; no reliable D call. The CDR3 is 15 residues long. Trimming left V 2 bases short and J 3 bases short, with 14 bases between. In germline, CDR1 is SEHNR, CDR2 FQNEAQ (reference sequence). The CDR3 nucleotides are TGTGCCAGCAGCTTAAGGCAAGGACGAAGCTACGAGCAGTACTTC. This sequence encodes CASSLRQGRSYEQYF.

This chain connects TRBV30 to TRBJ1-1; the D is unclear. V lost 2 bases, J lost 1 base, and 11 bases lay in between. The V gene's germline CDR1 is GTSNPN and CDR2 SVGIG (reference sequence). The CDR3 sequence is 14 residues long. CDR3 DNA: TGTGCCTGGAGTCCTAAGGGATCGAACACTGAAGCTTTCTTT. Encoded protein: CAWSPKGSNTEAFF.

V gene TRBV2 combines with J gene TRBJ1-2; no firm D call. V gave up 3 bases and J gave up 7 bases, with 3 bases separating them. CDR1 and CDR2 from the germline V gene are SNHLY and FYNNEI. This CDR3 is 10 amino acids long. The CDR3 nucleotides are TGTGCCAGCAGTGAGGGTGGCTACACCTTC. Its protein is CASSEGGYTF.

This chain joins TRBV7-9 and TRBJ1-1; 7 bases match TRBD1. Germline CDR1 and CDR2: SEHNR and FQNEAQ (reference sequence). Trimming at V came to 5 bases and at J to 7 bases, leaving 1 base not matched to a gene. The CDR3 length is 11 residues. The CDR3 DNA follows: TGTGCCAGCAGCCGACAGGGTGAAGCTTTCTTT. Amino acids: CASSRQGEAFF. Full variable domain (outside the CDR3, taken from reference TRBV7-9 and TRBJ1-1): DTGVSQNPRHKITKRGQNVTFRCDPISEHNRLYWYRQTLGQGPEFLTYFQNEAQLEKSRLLSDRFSAERPKGSFSTLEIQRTEQGDSAMYLCASSRQGEAFFGQGTRLTVV.